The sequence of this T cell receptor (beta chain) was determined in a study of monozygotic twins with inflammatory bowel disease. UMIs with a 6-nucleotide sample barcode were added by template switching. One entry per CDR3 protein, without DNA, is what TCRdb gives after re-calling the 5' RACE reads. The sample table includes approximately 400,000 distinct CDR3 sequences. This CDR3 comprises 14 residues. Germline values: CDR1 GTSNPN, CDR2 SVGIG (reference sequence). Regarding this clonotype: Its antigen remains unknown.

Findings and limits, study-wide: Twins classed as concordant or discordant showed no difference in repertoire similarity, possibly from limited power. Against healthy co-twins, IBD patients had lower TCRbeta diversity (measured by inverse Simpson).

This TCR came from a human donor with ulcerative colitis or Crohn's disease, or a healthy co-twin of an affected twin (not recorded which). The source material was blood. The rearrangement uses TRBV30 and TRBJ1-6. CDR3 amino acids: CAWSSTQYNSPLHF.